Below, one T cell receptor (beta chain) is given with its context. What it binds is not known. These data are taken from a study of early T cells in non-severe SARS-CoV-2 infection. Across the whole study: Sequenced material consisted of bulk RNA (from unsorted whole blood), and chains were unpaired. Broader study findings: Missing private and CD4 specificities, VDJdb matching favored anti-spike CD8 responses.

The TCR library protocol attached unique molecular identifiers to the individual cDNA molecules. TCRdb re-called the 5' RACE reads with MiXCR, one entry per CDR3 protein. Of tens of thousands of distinct CDR3 sequences listed, roughly a tenth were seen once; the top ten hold roughly 10%. The CDR3 runs 14 residues. V dropped 3 bases and J dropped 1 base, with 13 bases sitting between them. CDR1 is GTSNPN, CDR2 SVGIG, per germline (reference sequence). Source material: whole blood. The chain couples TRBV30 to TRBJ2-7; D is ambiguous. This TCR was sampled from an adult who was a healthcare worker with PCR-confirmed SARS-CoV-2 infection or an uninfected control (not recorded which). CDR3 DNA sequence: TGTGCCTGGAGAGTACATCCCAGTTCCTACGAGCAGTACTTC. It codes for CAWRVHPSSYEQYF.